The clone carrying this T cell receptor (beta chain) was seen more than once but under ten times. These data originate in a study of blood T cell repertoires in COVID-19. As for the study in general: Sources were T cells, B-cell-depleted T cells, or PBMCs; the material itself was cDNA or gDNA.

TCRdb keeps only in-frame clones here, not all; method: immunoSEQ multiplex PCR. The data hold around 110,000 clones, with roughly four fifths observed a single time. The TCR was taken from a woman aged 55-70 years with acute or convalescent COVID-19. Sequencing was performed on peripheral blood.

This CDR3 reads CASSLTTGTNEKLFF. CDR3 in DNA: TGTGCCAGCTCACTAACGACAGGGACTAATGAAAAACTGTTTTTT. The genes are TRBV18 and TRBJ1-4; 7 bases align to TRBD1. CDR1 is KGHSH, CDR2 LQKENI, per germline. The CDR3 consists of 15 residues. Trimming at V came to 4 bases and at J to 2 bases, leaving 4 bases not matched to a gene.